Shown below are 5 T cell receptor beta chains from a single sample sequenced in a study of vaccination and CD4 T cells after COVID-19. These receptors' targets are unknown. Treatment here: roughly 10-day PBMC culture with coronavirus spike peptide pools or control peptides (ViraFEST assay). The Oncomine TCR Beta short-read assay was what sequenced the DNA obtained from cultured CD4+ T cells. One entry per CDR3 protein results from TCRdb running MiXCR on the PCR reads. Of some 14,000 distinct CDR3 sequences listed, roughly 45% are singletons. What was sequenced was CD4+ T cells from blood, cultured in vitro. Source of these receptors: a human donor who had recovered from COVID-19.

V usage is TRBV20-1 and J usage is TRBJ2-3; 10 positions agree with TRBD2. This CDR3 region has 15 residues. Per germline, CDR1 DFQATT and CDR2 SNEGSKA (reference sequence). CDR3 nucleotides: TGCAGGGTGAGCCCGAGCGGGAGGGATACAGATACGCAGTATTTT. Translating gives CRVSPSGRDTDTQYF.

CDR3 residues: CASSYGVGQFYGYTF. The CDR3 coding sequence is TGTGCCAGCAGTTACGGCGTGGGACAGTTCTATGGCTACACCTTC. The genes are TRBV6-5 and TRBJ1-2; TRBD1 matches 7 bases. The CDR3 spans 15 residues. Looked up from germline, CDR1 is MNHEY and CDR2 is SVGAGI. After removal of 2 bases from V and 4 bases from J, the junction contained 7 bases not matched to a gene.

The J gene is TRBJ1-6, the V gene TRBV18; 8 bases agree with TRBD1. The junction had 6 bases not matched to a gene; V was cut back by 4 bases and J by 7 bases. Germline CDR1 reads KGHSH; CDR2 reads LQKENI. The CDR3 has 15 amino acids. This chain's CDR3 is CASSLLDRGNSPLHF. CDR3 DNA sequence: TGTGCCAGCTCACTCCTCGACAGGGGAAATTCACCCCTCCACTTT.

This clonotype has more than one count but fewer than ten. V gene TRBV11-2 combines with J gene TRBJ1-5; 9 nucleotides agree with TRBD1. This CDR3 has 16 amino acids. CDR1 SGHAT and CDR2 FQNNGV come from the germline V gene. The junction had 6 bases not matched to a gene; V was cut back by 4 bases and J by 2 bases. The CDR3 spells CASSSGTGMGNQPQHF. CDR3 DNA: TGTGCCAGCAGCTCCGGGACAGGGATGGGCAATCAGCCCCAGCATTTT.

The chain carries TRBV19 and TRBJ1-2; D possibly corresponds to TRBD1 (5 bases). With 3 bases removed from V and 3 bases from J, the gap between germline ends came to 11 bases. The CDR3 contains 14 residues. Germline V gives CDR1 LNHDA, CDR2 SQIVND (reference sequence). The CDR3 nucleotides read TGTGCCAGTAGTATCCAGACAGCCTACTATGGCTACACCTTC. The encoded protein is CASSIQTAYYGYTF.